This TCR beta chain was identified during a study of blood T cell repertoires in COVID-19. Across the whole study: Collection of acute and convalescent COVID-19 samples took place in the United States, Italy and Spain. Sources were T cells, B-cell-depleted T cells, or PBMCs; the material itself was cDNA or gDNA.

Authors' methods: Estimates of nucleated cell counts were drawn from the amplification of reference gene primers. Clones were sequenced by immunoSEQ multiplex PCR, and TCRdb holds only the in-frame ones, with some missing. The V and J calls and clone size come from that table; D and trimming were worked out from the DNA. The data hold fewer than 110,000 clones, with roughly nine tenths observed a single time. The CDR3 contains 12 residues. In germline, CDR1 is LGHNA, CDR2 YSLEER. The trim removed 5 bases at V and 15 bases at J, leaving 10 bases unmatched. V gene TRBV4-3 combines with J gene TRBJ2-1; 7 bases fit TRBD1. The TCR originated in a man between 45 and 60 years old with acute or convalescent COVID-19. Sequenced material: peripheral blood. CDR3 amino acids: CASSKRQGVLFF. CDR3 coding DNA: TGCGCCAGCAGCAAGAGACAGGGCGTACTGTTCTTC.